This passage covers 6 T cell receptor beta chains from one sample sequenced in a study of CD8 T cells in Susac syndrome. Random hexamers served to reverse transcribe roughly 0.5 to 1 ug RNA. TCRdb used MiXCR to reprocess the immunoSEQ multiplex PCR reads, holding one entry per CDR3 protein. This sample yields roughly 190,000 distinct CDR3 sequences, of which more than 85% are seen a single time; approximately 0.16% belongs to the top ten. Sequences were obtained from CD8+ T cells from PBMCs. All receptors derive from a human donor with Susac syndrome.

The rearrangement links TRBV9 to TRBJ2-7; 8 bases align to TRBD1. V lost 3 bases to trimming and J lost 2 bases; unmatched junction nucleotides: 4. The CDR3 extends over 14 amino acids. Germline CDR1 reads SGDLS; CDR2 reads YYNGEE. In DNA form, the CDR3 reads TGTGCCAGCAGCGGCGGACAGGGAACCTACGAGCAGTACTTC. Encoded protein: CASSGGQGTYEQYF.

The chain has TRBV6-5 and TRBJ2-2; D is undetermined. Trimming cost V 6 bases and J 5 bases, with 10 bases left between them. CDR3 length: 13 amino acids. The germline gives CDR1 MNHEY, CDR2 SVGAGI. The CDR3 is CASRGLGTGELFF. The CDR3 DNA sequence: TGTGCCAGCAGGGGTCTAGGTACCGGGGAGCTGTTTTTT.

The J gene is TRBJ2-7, the V gene TRBV30, with TRBD1 matching over 8 bases. Trimming cost V 2 bases and J 3 bases; bases outside gene matches: 9. The length of the CDR3 is 15 residues. CDR1 is GTSNPN and CDR2 is SVGIG in the germline V gene (reference sequence). CDR3 loop: CAWSPTPGQGYEQYF. The CDR3 DNA is TGTGCCTGGAGTCCAACCCCCGGACAGGGCTACGAGCAGTACTTC.

This chain links TRBV10-2 with TRBJ2-7; a weak D match, TRBD2 (7 bases). The germline gives CDR1 WSHSY, CDR2 SAAADI. This CDR3 spans 15 amino acids. Trimming pared 10 bases from V and 3 bases from J, leaving 22 bases between. CDR3 amino acids: CATAGETSRVYEQYF. As DNA, the CDR3 is TGCGCCACCGCAGGGGAGACTAGCAGAGTCTACGAGCAGTACTTC.

The chain couples TRBV15 to TRBJ1-5; D might be TRBD1 (5 bases). Per the germline V gene, CDR1 is LNHNV and CDR2 is YYDKDF (reference sequence). The CDR3 runs 17 residues. Trimming removed 4 bases from V and 4 bases from J, with 20 bases in between. The CDR3 region has the DNA TGTGCCACCAGCACGCTTCAGACAGATTCCCCTAATCAGCCCCAGCATTTT. Protein: CATSTLQTDSPNQPQHF.

The count of this clonotype is one. The V call is TRBV20-1, the J call TRBJ2-7; D is uncertain. The length of the CDR3 is 13 residues. Trimming pared 6 bases from V and 3 bases from J, leaving 15 bases between. Germline-derived CDR1 and CDR2 are DFQATT and SNEGSKA (reference sequence). CDR3 coding DNA: TGCAGTGCCGTACCCAGATCCTTCTACGAGCAGTACTTC. As protein: CSAVPRSFYEQYF.